Listed here are 28 T cell receptor beta chains from one sample, sequenced in a study of blood T cell repertoires in COVID-19. Using immunoSEQ multiplex PCR, the repertoire was profiled, and TCRdb retains in-frame clones only, with some absent. The table records fewer than 150,000 clones, 80% to 85% of them present only once. The specimen sequenced was peripheral blood. The receptor source for this set is a human donor in a cohort sampled during active COVID-19.

The CDR3 reads CASSLETGMAGELFF. In nucleotides, the CDR3 is TGTGCCAGCAGCTTAGAGACAGGGATGGCCGGGGAGCTGTTTTTT. V is TRBV11-2 and J is TRBJ2-2; 7 bases are shared with TRBD1. The CDR3 spans 15 residues. Trimming removed 0 bases from V and 6 bases from J; junction bases left unmatched: 4. The germline V gene has CDR1 SGHAT and CDR2 FQNNGV. Using reference TRBV11-2 and TRBJ2-2 for the parts outside the CDR3, the full variable domain is EAGVAQSPRYKIIEKRQSVAFWCNPISGHATLYWYQQILGQGPKLLIQFQNNGVVDDSQLPKDRFSAERLKGVDSTLKIQPAKLEDSAVYLCASSLETGMAGELFFGEGSRLTVL.

Here the CDR3 DNA reads TGTGCCAGCAGCCCGGGGGGCAGGAGTTACGAGCAGTACTTC. It specifies CASSPGGRSYEQYF. The chain employs TRBV7-2 and TRBJ2-7, with D maybe TRBD2 (7 bases). Per germline, CDR1 SGHTA and CDR2 FQGNSA. There are 14 residues in the CDR3. Trimming cost V 5 bases and J 4 bases, with 15 bases left between them.

The rearrangement uses TRBV6-1 and TRBJ1-2; TRBD1 aligns across 9 bases. Germline CDR1 reads MNHNS; CDR2 reads SASEGT. V gave up 3 bases and J gave up 4 bases; unmatched junction bases: 3. The CDR3 covers 14 residues. The CDR3: CASSDWTGAYGYTF. As DNA, the CDR3 is TGTGCCAGCAGTGATTGGACAGGGGCCTATGGCTACACCTTC.

The chain has TRBV28 and TRBJ1-5; 10 bases are a match to TRBD1. CDR1 MDHEN and CDR2 SYDVKM come from the germline V gene. The CDR3 runs to 15 residues. V trimming: 6 bases; J trimming: 4 bases; junction bases outside the gene matches: 6. The CDR3 DNA follows: TGTGCCAGCAGATCGCCGGGACAGGGGAATCAGCCCCAGCATTTT. Translated: CASRSPGQGNQPQHF.

This clone turned up a few times. The V gene is TRBV18, the J gene TRBJ1-5, with 7 bases identical to TRBD1. Germline V gene data show CDR1 as KGHSH and CDR2 as LQKENI. This CDR3 contains 16 residues. V dropped 4 bases and J dropped 3; count of bases not matched to a gene: 9. CDR3 residues: CASSLFPGTDNQPQHF. CDR3 coding DNA: TGTGCCAGCTCACTGTTCCCCGGGACAGACAATCAGCCCCAGCATTTT. Complete variable domain (other parts from reference TRBV18 and TRBJ1-5): NAGVMQNPRHLVRRRGQEARLRCSPMKGHSHVYWYRQLPEEGLKFMVYLQKENIIDESGMPKERFSAEFPKEGPSILRIQQVVRGDSAAYFCASSLFPGTDNQPQHFGDGTRLSIL.

The chain links TRBV18 to TRBJ1-3; 12 bases line up with TRBD1. The CDR3 spans 17 residues. The V segment lost 4 bases and the J segment 4 bases; nucleotides outside the gene matches: 8. CDR1 and CDR2 from the germline V gene are KGHSH and LQKENI. For the CDR3, the DNA is TGTGCCAGCTCACTTTCCCGGGACAGGGGGCAAGGAAACACCATATATTTT. It translates to CASSLSRDRGQGNTIYF. The full variable domain, its missing parts supplied by reference TRBV18 and TRBJ1-3, is NAGVMQNPRHLVRRRGQEARLRCSPMKGHSHVYWYRQLPEEGLKFMVYLQKENIIDESGMPKERFSAEFPKEGPSILRIQQVVRGDSAAYFCASSLSRDRGQGNTIYFGEGSWLTVV.

In this sample, this clone turned up once. This rearrangement joins TRBV2 to TRBJ2-7; D is possibly TRBD1 (6 bases). V was shortened by 2 bases and J by 2 bases, with 13 bases between the two germline ends. The CDR3 spans 15 residues. Looked up from germline, CDR1 is SNHLY and CDR2 is FYNNEI. CDR3 nucleotide sequence: TGTGCCAGCAGTGAATGGGGGCGAGGGGCCTACGAGCAGTACTTC. Amino acids: CASSEWGRGAYEQYF.

This sequence joins TRBV12-5 and TRBJ2-7; 10 bases line up with TRBD2. The germline V gene has CDR1 LGHNT and CDR2 FRNRAP. V shed 0 bases and J 7 bases; nucleotides not matched to a gene: 9. This CDR3 contains 16 residues. CDR3 bases: TGTGCTAGTGGTTTGGTAAGCGGGGGGGCAGGGTCGGAGCAGTACTTC. Amino acid sequence: CASGLVSGGAGSEQYF.

The rearrangement uses TRBV24-1 and TRBJ1-4; 7 bases match TRBD1. The V and J ends lost 9 bases and 0 bases, in that order; junction bases with no gene match: 9. Germline loops: CDR1 KGHDR, CDR2 SFDVKD. The CDR3 runs to 16 residues. Here the CDR3 DNA reads TGTGCCACCTCGACAGGGAAAACTGCAACTAATGAAAAACTGTTTTTT. It yields the protein CATSTGKTATNEKLFF.

Only a few counts were recorded for this clone. Germline is not matched at one junction end, which may reflect a read error. The chain joins TRBV7-9 to TRBJ1-1; D might be TRBD1 (5 bases). This CDR3 has 12 amino acids. Germline V gene lookup returns CDR1 SEHNR and CDR2 FQNEAQ (reference sequence). CDR3 in DNA: TGTGCCAGCAGCTTAGATCTGGGAGGGGCGCACTTT. Translation gives CASSLDLGGAHF.

The chain links TRBV5-4 to TRBJ2-7; TRBD1 matches at 7 bases. Trimming took 4 bases from V and 3 from J; bases not matched to a gene: 1. The CDR3 has 12 residues. CDR1 SGHNT and CDR2 YYREEE come from the germline V gene (reference sequence). The CDR3 DNA sequence: TGTGCCAGCAGCAACAGGGGCTACGAGCAGTACTTC. It translates to CASSNRGYEQYF. Combining the CDR3 with reference TRBV5-4 and TRBJ2-7 gives the whole variable domain ETGVTQSPTHLIKTRGQQVTLRCSSQSGHNTVSWYQQALGQGPQFIFQYYREEENGRGNFPPRFSGLQFPNYSSELNVNALELDDSALYLCASSNRGYEQYFGPGTRLTVT.

V gene TRBV5-1 combines with J gene TRBJ2-1; no clear D gene. Germline assignment: CDR1 SGHRS and CDR2 YFSETQ. The CDR3 consists of 13 residues. With 0 bases removed from V and 9 bases from J, the gap between germline ends came to 10 bases. For the CDR3, the DNA is TGCGCCAGCAGCTTGGGAGACACCATTGAGCAGTTCTTC. Its translation is CASSLGDTIEQFF.

CDR3 amino acids: CASSPGEVGYTF. Here the CDR3 DNA reads TGTGCCAGCAGCCCGGGGGAGGTTGGCTACACCTTC. The V call is TRBV14, the J call TRBJ1-2; the D gene is possibly TRBD1 (5 bases). Germline CDR1 is SGHDN and CDR2 is FVKESK. V was pared by 4 bases and J by 7 bases, with 10 bases between. This CDR3 contains 12 residues.

This clone was observed once. This chain joins TRBV5-4 and TRBJ2-4, with 9 bases fitting TRBD1. V lost 0 bases to trimming and J lost 6 bases; unmatched junction nucleotides: 4. The CDR3 runs to 15 residues. Germline values: CDR1 SGHNT, CDR2 YYREEE (reference sequence). The CDR3 coding sequence is TGTGCCAGCAGCTTGGGTGGGACAGGGTCAAACATTCAGTACTTC. As protein: CASSLGGTGSNIQYF.

The chain uses TRBV5-1 and TRBJ1-2; TRBD1 matches at 7 bases. The junction had 9 bases not matched to a gene; V was cut back by 4 bases and J by 6 bases. The germline V gene has CDR1 SGHRS and CDR2 YFSETQ. The CDR3 spans 14 residues. Here the CDR3 DNA reads TGCGCCAGCAGCCAAGACAGGGTGGGTCATGGCTACACCTTC. It specifies CASSQDRVGHGYTF.

V gene TRBV6-2 or TRBV6-3 combines with J gene TRBJ2-7; 10 bases are a match to TRBD2. The germline gives CDR1 MNHEY, CDR2 SVGEGT. This CDR3 is 16 amino acids long. The V segment lost 5 bases and the J segment 2 bases; nucleotides outside the gene matches: 9. CDR3 amino acids: CASSSNSGGKAYEQYF. The CDR3 coding sequence is TGTGCCAGCAGTAGCAATAGCGGGGGGAAGGCCTACGAGCAGTACTTC.

On this clone: Other DNA sequences in this specimen translate into the identical CDR3. The chain joins TRBV3-1 (or the pseudogene TRBV3-2) to TRBJ1-5; 8 bases map to TRBD1. V lost 1 base and J lost 7; bases outside the gene matches: 6. The CDR3 runs to 15 residues. The germline CDR1 and CDR2 sequences are LGHDT and YNNKEL (reference sequence). The CDR3 spells CASSQGGQGNQPQHF. CDR3 in DNA: TGTGCCAGCAGCCAAGGAGGACAGGGAAACCAGCCCCAGCATTTT.

Written as DNA, the CDR3 is TGTGCCAGCAGTTACGGCTACAGGGGAAGCAATCAGCCCCAGCATTTT. Residues: CASSYGYRGSNQPQHF. The chain couples TRBV6-2 or TRBV6-3 to TRBJ1-5, with 7 bases matching TRBD1. The CDR3 is 16 amino acids. V lost 2 bases to trimming and J lost 1 base; unmatched junction nucleotides: 5. The germline V gene has CDR1 MNHEY and CDR2 SVGEGT.

CDR3 coding DNA: TGTGCCAGCAGTGCCGGGACAGGAGTCAATCAGCCCCAGCATTTT. Its translation: CASSAGTGVNQPQHF. The gene calls are TRBV7-9 and TRBJ1-5, with 8 bases fitting TRBD1. The CDR3 is 15 residues long. Unmatched junction bases numbered 7, after V lost 6 bases and J lost 3 bases. Germline-derived CDR1 and CDR2 are SEHNR and FQNEAQ (reference sequence).

The chain employs TRBV5-6 and TRBJ1-6, with TRBD1 matching over 8 bases. This CDR3 is built from 16 residues. CDR1 is SGHDT and CDR2 is YYEEEE in the germline V gene. V was clipped by 1 base and J by 6 bases; unmatched bases: 6. CDR3 in amino acids: CASSLPQGAGNSPLHF. The CDR3 bases are TGTGCCAGCAGCTTGCCCCAGGGGGCTGGTAATTCACCCCTCCACTTT. The full variable domain, in which reference TRBV5-6 and TRBJ1-6 provide the parts outside the CDR3, is DAGVTQSPTHLIKTRGQQVTLRCSPKSGHDTVSWYQQALGQGPQFIFQYYEEEERQRGNFPDRFSGHQFPNYSSELNVNALLLGDSALYLCASSLPQGAGNSPLHFGNGTRLTVT.

The chain carries TRBV9 and TRBJ1-3; no clear D. Deletions cut 7 bases from V and 4 bases from J, with 9 bases between. Per germline, CDR1 SGDLS and CDR2 YYNGEE. This CDR3 comprises 12 residues. CDR3 coding DNA: TGTGCCAGCTCCGGAGACGGAAACACCATATATTTT. Protein product: CASSGDGNTIYF.

Here the CDR3 DNA reads TGTGCCAGCAGTGGCACTAGCGGGGCGGTTCCAGATACGCAGTATTTT. Its protein is CASSGTSGAVPDTQYF. V usage is TRBV6-1 and J usage is TRBJ2-3; 10 nucleotides agree with TRBD2. The CDR3 extends over 16 amino acids. V lost 4 bases, J lost 4 bases, and 8 bases stayed unmatched. CDR1 is MNHNS and CDR2 is SASEGT in the germline V gene.

The rearrangement joins TRBV7-2 to TRBJ2-7; 8 bases line up with TRBD2. The CDR3 loop spans 16 amino acids. CDR1 SGHTA and CDR2 FQGNSA come from the germline V gene. V lost 5 bases and J lost 2; bases outside the gene matches: 11. The CDR3 region has the DNA TGTGCCAGCAGCCCGGGGCGGAGCGGGGGTACCTACGAGCAGTACTTC. Protein: CASSPGRSGGTYEQYF.

The rearrangement joins TRBV12-2 to TRBJ2-3; the table assigns TRBD2, which was not confirmed against the DNA. TRBV12-2 is flagged as a pseudogene. The CDR3 is 15 amino acids. The CDR3 spells CASRFTGGGTDTQYF. As DNA, the CDR3 is TGTGCAAGTCGCTTTACGGGGGGGGGCACAGATACGCAGTATTTT.

CDR3 protein: CATSRDLRGQYF. The DNA of the CDR3 is TGTGCCACCAGCAGAGATTTGCGGGGGCAGTACTTC. The J gene is TRBJ2-7, the V gene TRBV15, with a weak D call TRBD2 (6 bases). From germline, CDR1 is LNHNV and CDR2 YYDKDF (reference sequence). The CDR3 sequence is 12 residues long. The ends were cut back, 0 bases at V and 9 bases at J, with 9 bases in the middle.

As to this clone: Mismatch with germline at one junction end may stem from a read error. The V gene is TRBV7-7, the J gene TRBJ2-1, with 9 bases aligning to TRBD2. In germline, CDR1 is SSHAT, CDR2 FNYEAQ (reference sequence). The CDR3 covers 16 residues. The DNA of the CDR3 is TGTGCTAGCAGCTTAAACAGCGGGGGGCACTACAATGAGCAGTTCTTC. Amino acid sequence: CASSLNSGGHYNEQFF.

The V and J genes are TRBV5-6 and TRBJ1-6, with D maybe TRBD1 (5 bases). Trimming left V 1 base short and J 5 bases short, with 16 bases between. Per the germline V gene, CDR1 is SGHDT and CDR2 is YYEEEE. The CDR3 extends over 17 amino acids. The CDR3 region is CASSLYRTKWNNSPLHF. CDR3 coding DNA: TGTGCCAGCAGCTTGTACCGGACAAAGTGGAATAATTCACCCCTCCACTTT.

This rearrangement joins TRBV23-1 to TRBJ1-3; D uncertain. TRBV23-1 is sorted into the ORF group, with uncertain function. Deletions cut 11 bases from V and 0 bases from J, with 11 bases between. CDR3 length equals 13 residues. The CDR3 DNA sequence: TGCGCCCCAAGCCCCCACTCTGGAAACACCATATATTTT. Protein product: CAPSPHSGNTIYF.